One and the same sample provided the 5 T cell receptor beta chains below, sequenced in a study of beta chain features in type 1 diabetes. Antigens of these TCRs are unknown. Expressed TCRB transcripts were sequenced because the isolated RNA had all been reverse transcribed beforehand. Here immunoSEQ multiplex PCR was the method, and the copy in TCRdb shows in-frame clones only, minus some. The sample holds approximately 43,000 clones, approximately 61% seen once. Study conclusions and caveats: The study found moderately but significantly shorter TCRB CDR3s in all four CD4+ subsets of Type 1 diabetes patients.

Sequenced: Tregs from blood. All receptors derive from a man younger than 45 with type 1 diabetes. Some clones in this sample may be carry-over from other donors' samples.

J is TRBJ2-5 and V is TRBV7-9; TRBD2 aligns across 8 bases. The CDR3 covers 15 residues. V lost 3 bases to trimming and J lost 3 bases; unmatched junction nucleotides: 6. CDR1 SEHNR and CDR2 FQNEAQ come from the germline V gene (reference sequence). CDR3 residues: CASSFLAGGKETQYF. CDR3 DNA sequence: TGTGCCAGCAGCTTTCTGGCGGGGGGAAAAGAGACCCAGTACTTC.

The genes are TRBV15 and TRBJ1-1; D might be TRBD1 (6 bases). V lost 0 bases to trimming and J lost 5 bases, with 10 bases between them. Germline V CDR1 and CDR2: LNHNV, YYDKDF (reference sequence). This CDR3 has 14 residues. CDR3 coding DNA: TGTGCCACCAGCAGAGAAGGGGGTGGTACTGAAGCTTTCTTT. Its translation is CATSREGGGTEAFF.

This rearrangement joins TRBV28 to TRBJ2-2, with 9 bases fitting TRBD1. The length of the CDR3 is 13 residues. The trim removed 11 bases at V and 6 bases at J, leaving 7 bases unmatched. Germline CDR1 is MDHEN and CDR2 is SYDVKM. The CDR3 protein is CASTDRGPGELFF. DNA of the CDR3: TGTGCCTCTACGGACAGGGGACCCGGGGAGCTGTTTTTT.

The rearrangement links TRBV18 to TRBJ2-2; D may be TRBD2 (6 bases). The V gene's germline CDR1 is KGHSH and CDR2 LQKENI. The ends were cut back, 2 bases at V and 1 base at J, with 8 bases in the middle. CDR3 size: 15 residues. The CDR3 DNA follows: TGTGCCAGCTCACCAAGACTAGTGAACACCGGGGAGCTGTTTTTT. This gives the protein CASSPRLVNTGELFF.

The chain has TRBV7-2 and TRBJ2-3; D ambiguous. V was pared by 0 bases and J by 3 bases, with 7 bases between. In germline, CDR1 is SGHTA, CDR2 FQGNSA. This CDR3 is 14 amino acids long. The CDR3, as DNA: TGTGCCAGCAGCTTAGCCCCCGCGACAGATACGCAGTATTTT. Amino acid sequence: CASSLAPATDTQYF.